A selection of T cell receptor beta chains follows, all from one sample in a study of beta chain features in type 1 diabetes. Method: immunoSEQ multiplex PCR; TCRdb's copy keeps in-frame clones and lacks some. This sample has 350,000 to 400,000 clones, with roughly 15% found just once. Sequencing used naive CD4+ T cells from blood. These receptors all come from a woman in her late teens or twenties in good health. Each CDR3 is given with its conserved first and last residue. A D gene is named only where the DNA matches it firmly. Where a row states a size, it is once, few, many or the class of an expanded clone; other rows omit it.

j_call	clone_size	v_call	d_call	cdr3_nt	cdr3_aa
TRBJ2-7	.	TRBV5-4	TRBD1	TGTGCCAGCAGCGATGGACAGGGGAGGGAGCAGTACTTC	CASSDGQGREQYF
TRBJ2-1	.	TRBV6-6	TRBD2	TGTGCCAGCACCAACCAAGGGACTAGCGGGGAAGAGCAGTTCTTC	CASTNQGTSGEEQFF
TRBJ1-5	.	TRBV6-5	.	TGTGCCAGCAGTCTACAGGGAAATCAGCCCCAGCATTTT	CASSLQGNQPQHF
TRBJ2-7	.	TRBV11-3	.	TGTGCCAGCAGCTTGAGTGAGTACTTC	CASSLSEYF
TRBJ1-5	.	TRBV15	.	TGTGCCACCAGCAGTTTCGGTAGCAATCAGCCCCAGCATTTT	CATSSFGSNQPQHF
TRBJ1-1	.	TRBV5-1	.	TGCGCCAGCAGCCCAGGGACATCGAACACTGAAGCTTTCTTT	CASSPGTSNTEAFF
TRBJ1-1	few	TRBV2	.	TGTGCCAGCACGGGATACACTGAAGCTTTCTTT	CASTGYTEAFF
TRBJ2-7	few	TRBV2	.	TGTGCCAGGCTCACGGACAGTCCCTACGAGCAGTACTTC	CARLTDSPYEQYF
TRBJ2-7	.	TRBV7-9	TRBD1	TGTGCCAGCAGCGCCGACAGGGGGTGGTACGAGCAGTACTTC	CASSADRGWYEQYF
TRBJ2-2	.	TRBV30	TRBD1	TGTGCCTGGAGTGGGGACAGGGACCGAAACACCGGGGAGCTGTTTTTT	CAWSGDRDRNTGELFF
TRBJ2-1	few	TRBV25-1	.	TGTGCCAGCAGTGAATTCAGGGTAAACAATGAGCAGTTCTTC	CASSEFRVNNEQFF
TRBJ2-3	few	TRBV7-6	.	TGTGCCAGCAGCCCCGGGAGCAGATTCACAGATACGCAGTATTTT	CASSPGSRFTDTQYF
TRBJ2-5	.	TRBV28	TRBD1	TGTGCCAGCAGCCGGGACAGGAAGCCTCAAGAGACCCAGTACTTC	CASSRDRKPQETQYF
TRBJ2-6	.	TRBV5-1	TRBD1	TGCGCCAGCACCCAATGGACAGGGCCTGGGGCCAACGTCCTGACTTTC	CASTQWTGPGANVLTF
TRBJ2-1	few	TRBV29-1	TRBD1	TGCAGCGTTGAAACAGGGGGCCCCTACAATGAGCAGTTCTTC	CSVETGGPYNEQFF
TRBJ1-4	.	TRBV28	.	TGTGCCAGCAGTAACCACAGGGTTCAAGAAAAACTGTTTTTT	CASSNHRVQEKLFF
TRBJ2-7	few	TRBV5-1	.	TGCGCCAGCAGCTTGGCCGAGTTAGCCCTGACCTACGAGCAGTACTTC	CASSLAELALTYEQYF
TRBJ1-5	.	TRBV7-9	.	TGTGCCAGCAGCTCCCTACAGATGGAGCCCCAGCATTTT	CASSSLQMEPQHF
TRBJ2-3	.	TRBV19	TRBD1	TGTGCCAGTAGTAGCCGGGACAGGGACACAGATACGCAGTATTTT	CASSSRDRDTDTQYF
TRBJ2-7	few	TRBV30	TRBD2	TGTGCCTGGAGTGCGTCCTTTGTACTAGCGGGGCTCGAGCAGTACTTC	CAWSASFVLAGLEQYF
TRBJ2-5	once	TRBV5-1	.	TGCGCCAGCGCAGGGGCAACCGGTCGAGAGACCCAGTACTTC	CASAGATGRETQYF
TRBJ2-4	few	TRBV7-9	TRBD1	TGTGCCAGCAGCCTGGACAGGGGTAAAGAACAGCAGTACTTC	CASSLDRGKEQQYF
TRBJ2-1	.	TRBV15	TRBD2	TGTGCCACCAGCAGAGGCTCGACTAGCCTCAATGAGCAGTTCTTC	CATSRGSTSLNEQFF
TRBJ2-7	.	TRBV6-5	TRBD1	TGTGCCAGCGCACTCGGGACAGGGCCTTTTTACGAGCAGTACTTC	CASALGTGPFYEQYF
TRBJ2-3	.	TRBV28	TRBD1	TGTGCCAGCAGAGGACAGGGGGACCCCCCAGCCTCTAGCACAGATACGCAGTATTTT	CASRGQGDPPASSTDTQYF
TRBJ1-5	.	TRBV30	.	TGTGCCTGGAGTTGGGGGCCTCAGCCCCAGCATTTT	CAWSWGPQPQHF
TRBJ2-5	.	TRBV29-1	.	TGCAGCGTTGAAGGTCGACTAGGGGAGACCCAGTACTTC	CSVEGRLGETQYF
TRBJ1-4	.	TRBV30	.	TGTGCCTGGAGTCCGGGGACTCTAAAGGGAAGTGAAAAACTGTTTTTT	CAWSPGTLKGSEKLFF